This T cell receptor (beta chain) emerged from a study of blood T cell repertoires in COVID-19. The CDR3 runs to 15 residues. CDR1 and CDR2 from the germline V gene are SGHRS and YFSETQ. Trimming removed 0 bases from V and 1 base from J; junction bases left unmatched: 1. Original processing methods: The authors estimated nucleated cell counts from reference gene primer amplification. Sequencing was performed with immunoSEQ multiplex PCR; in TCRdb, only in-frame clones are kept and a portion is missing. V and J calls and clone size are given by that table; D and trimming were obtained from the DNA. The profile shows more than 250,000 clones, around 87% of them singletons. Cohort 3 recovery required two negative PCRs, clearance, or symptom resolution.

The sequenced sample was PBMCs or T cells enriched from blood (not recorded which). V and J are TRBV5-1 and TRBJ2-7, with TRBD1 matching over 10 bases. The clonotype originates from a woman in her 30s who had recovered from COVID-19. CDR3 sequence reads: CASSLEGQGSYEQYF. CDR3 in DNA: TGCGCCAGCAGCTTGGAGGGACAGGGGTCCTACGAGCAGTACTTC. Full variable domain (outside the CDR3, taken from reference TRBV5-1 and TRBJ2-7): KAGVTQTPRYLIKTRGQQVTLSCSPISGHRSVSWYQQTPGQGLQFLFEYFSETQRNKGNFPGRFSGRQFSNSRSEMNVSTLELGDSALYLCASSLEGQGSYEQYFGPGTRLTVT.